One T cell receptor (beta chain) is described in this entry. Its antigen is unknown. The sample originates from a study of PD-1 blockade in classical Hodgkin lymphoma. Only in-frame clones appear in the TCRdb table, and some are missing; sequencing was by immunoSEQ multiplex PCR. The sample lists approximately 46,000 clones, 73% occurring once. Regarding the study as a whole: By C4D1 there was a significant rise in CD4+ TCR diversity but not in CD8+ TCR diversity.

From germline, CDR1 is LNHNV and CDR2 YYDKDF (reference sequence). Between the trimmed V and J ends, which lost 6 bases and 0 bases, there was a span of 22 bases. The CDR3 has 18 amino acids. Brentuximab vedotin exposure varied, and every patient relapsed after autologous stem cell transplantation. Relapsed/refractory classical Hodgkin lymphoma patients had complete, partial or progressive responses. This specimen consisted of peripheral blood mononuclear cells (PBMCs), obtained at baseline. The V and J genes are TRBV15 and TRBJ2-3; D may correspond to TRBD1 or TRBD2 (5 bases each). This receptor was taken from a human donor with classical Hodgkin lymphoma. CDR3 protein: CATREDKGARLSTDTQYF. The CDR3 bases are TGTGCCACCAGGGAGGATAAAGGGGCCCGTCTAAGCACAGATACGCAGTATTTT.